This T cell receptor (beta chain) was obtained from a study of chemoradiotherapy in HPV16-positive cancers. Whole-study context: Candidate HPV-specific T-cell clones and common TCR motifs came from functional assays in a couple of HPV16-positive patients. Study conclusions and caveats: HPV-responsive T-cell expansion during chemoradiotherapy was linked to improved recurrence-free survival in HPV16-positive patients. Candidate HPV-specific clones and E7-related TCR motifs grew in tumor during treatment.

The protocol was immunoSEQ multiplex PCR, while the TCRdb copy is restricted to in-frame clones and leaves out a portion. The repertoire holds 3,300 or so clones, with around 70% as singletons. With regard to this clone: What it recognizes is unknown.

Trimming shortened V by 5 bases and J by 1 base, and 13 bases separated the two germline ends. Germline V gives CDR1 SGHVS, CDR2 FQNEAQ. CDR3 size: 15 residues. The TCR originated in a human donor with HPV-associated anogenital cancer. V gene TRBV7-8 combines with J gene TRBJ2-3; TRBD1 or TRBD2 may be the D gene (5 bases each). This specimen was taken from a patient who underwent chemoradiotherapy. The CDR3: CASSERGGRTDTQYF. The CDR3, as DNA: TGTGCCAGCAGCGAACGGGGCGGGCGCACAGATACGCAGTATTTT. The full variable domain, in which reference TRBV7-8 and TRBJ2-3 provide the parts outside the CDR3, is GAGVSQSPRYKVAKRGQDVALRCDPISGHVSLFWYQQALGQGPEFLTYFQNEAQLDKSGLPSDRFFAERPEGSVSTLKIQRTQQEDSAVYLCASSERGGRTDTQYFGPGTRLTVL.